What follows are 29 T cell receptor beta chains derived from one specimen sequenced in a study of T cells expressing NK-cell markers. TCRdb reprocessed the 5' RACE reads and reports one entry per CDR3 protein, with no DNA. This repertoire comprises 200,000 to 300,000 distinct CDR3 sequences; its ten largest clones make up under 0.5%. The sequencing input was blood T cells: a sorted CD56 or NKG2C T cell subset, CD4+ or CD8+ T cells, or bulk PBMC T cells (not recorded which). The receptors were gathered from a young man in good health.

This sequence joins TRBV12-3 or TRBV12-4 and TRBJ2-1; TCRdb's D gene call, TRBD2, goes unchecked for lack of DNA. This CDR3 comprises 13 residues. The CDR3 reads CASSLELAGEQFF.

The chain links TRBV7-2 to TRBJ2-7; TCRdb's assignment of TRBD1 cannot be checked, as there is no DNA. Germline assignment: CDR1 SGHTA and CDR2 FQGNSA. This CDR3 is built from 14 residues. CDR3 amino acids: CASSFPGPRMEQYF.

This CDR3 reads CASSQESDYTDTQYF. This rearrangement joins TRBV4-2 to TRBJ2-3. CDR1 is LGHNA, CDR2 YNFKEQ, per germline. This CDR3 spans 15 amino acids.

The V gene is TRBV7-6, the J gene TRBJ2-3. The CDR3 totals 11 residues. Germline-derived CDR1 and CDR2 are SGHVS and FNYEAQ. CDR3: CASSAGGTQYF. The entire variable domain, with the rest obtained from reference TRBV7-6 and TRBJ2-3, is as follows: GAGVSQSPRYKVTKRGQDVALRCDPISGHVSLYWYRQALGQGPEFLTYFNYEAQQDKSGLPNDRFSAERPEGSISTLTIQRTEQRDSAMYRCASSAGGTQYFGPGTRLTVL.

J is TRBJ2-7 and V is TRBV11-3; TCRdb proposes TRBD2, but this gene call is untestable without DNA. The CDR3 extends over 14 amino acids. From germline, CDR1 is SGHNT and CDR2 YENEEA. The CDR3 is CASSLVSGSREQYF. Full variable domain (rest looked up from reference TRBV11-3 and TRBJ2-7): EAGVVQSPRYKIIEKKQPVAFWCNPISGHNTLYWYLQNLGQGPELLIRYENEEAVDDSQLPKDRFSAERLKGVDSTLKIQPAELGDSAVYLCASSLVSGSREQYFGPGTRLTVT.

The rearrangement links TRBV7-2 to TRBJ2-3; TCRdb returns TRBD2, unconfirmable since there is no DNA. The CDR3 is 17 amino acids. CDR1 is SGHTA, CDR2 FQGNSA, per germline. Here the CDR3 reads CASSPPRWEGDTDTQYF.

The chain links TRBV19 to TRBJ1-4. The CDR3 sequence is 13 residues long. CDR1 is LNHDA, CDR2 SQIVND, per germline (reference sequence). This CDR3 reads CASRASTNEKLFF. The full variable domain, completed using reference TRBV19 and TRBJ1-4, is DGGITQSPKYLFRKEGQNVTLSCEQNLNHDAMYWYRQDPGQGLRLIYYSQIVNDFQKGDIAEGYSVSREKKESFPLTVTSAQKNPTAFYLCASRASTNEKLFFGSGTQLSVL.

This rearrangement joins TRBV5-5 to TRBJ2-1; TCRdb selects TRBD1, and the lack of DNA leaves this call unchecked. This CDR3 spans 13 amino acids. Germline CDR1 is SGHKS and CDR2 is YYEKEE (reference sequence). The CDR3 protein is CASSLAVGGWQFF.

The V and J genes are TRBV20-1 and TRBJ1-4; lacking DNA, the TRBD1 call made by TCRdb goes unchecked. This CDR3 is built from 12 residues. From germline, CDR1 is DFQATT and CDR2 SNEGSKA (reference sequence). The CDR3: CSASSPPEKLFF.

The chain employs TRBV24-1 and TRBJ2-1; TCRdb's D call, TRBD2, is unchecked because there is no DNA. The length of the CDR3 is 14 residues. Germline-derived CDR1 and CDR2 are KGHDR and SFDVKD. The CDR3 is CATSDLRTSHEQFF.

The J gene is TRBJ2-1, the V gene TRBV5-1; TCRdb names TRBD1, which stays unverified in the absence of DNA. Germline CDR1 SGHRS, CDR2 YFSETQ. The CDR3 is 15 residues long. CDR3: CASSFRDSFYNEQFF.

The chain joins TRBV4-2 to TRBJ2-3; TCRdb reports TRBD2, a call that lacks DNA to check it against. This CDR3 has 18 amino acids. The germline V gene has CDR1 LGHNA and CDR2 YNFKEQ. This chain's CDR3 is CASSQVAQQLAGTDTQYF.

V gene TRBV3-1 combines with J gene TRBJ2-7; TCRdb picks TRBD2, but there is no DNA to check that call. The CDR3 consists of 13 residues. Germline V gives CDR1 LGHDT, CDR2 YNNKEL (reference sequence). The CDR3 protein is CASSQELGPGQYF.

V is TRBV29-1 and J is TRBJ2-3. In germline, CDR1 is SQVTM, CDR2 ANQGSEA. This CDR3 is 11 amino acids long. The CDR3 loop reads CSVDGVDTQYF.

The chain combines TRBV5-1 with TRBJ2-1; TCRdb proposes TRBD1, but this gene call is untestable without DNA. Germline V gene lookup returns CDR1 SGHRS and CDR2 YFSETQ. This CDR3 is built from 11 residues. The CDR3 reads CASSQGQGEFF.

CDR3 residues: CASSPRGSDEQFF. The chain is built from TRBV5-1 and TRBJ2-1; TCRdb gives TRBD2 as the D gene, but with no DNA this cannot be confirmed. The CDR3 has 13 amino acids. The V gene's germline CDR1 is SGHRS and CDR2 YFSETQ.

The chain has TRBV5-4 and TRBJ1-4. From germline, CDR1 is SGHNT and CDR2 YYREEE (reference sequence). This CDR3 contains 13 residues. The CDR3 protein is CASSLPPNEKLFF.

This chain joins TRBV5-1 and TRBJ1-4; TCRdb gives TRBD1 as the D gene, but with no DNA this cannot be confirmed. Germline V gene lookup returns CDR1 SGHRS and CDR2 YFSETQ. This CDR3 contains 15 residues. CDR3 in amino acids: CASSLRGTTNEKLFF.

The chain joins TRBV3-1 to TRBJ1-3; lacking DNA, the TRBD1 call made by TCRdb goes unchecked. There are 17 residues in the CDR3. Germline assignment: CDR1 LGHDT and CDR2 YNNKEL (reference sequence). Here the CDR3 reads CASSPLVDRDSGNTIYF.

The chain carries TRBV12-3 or TRBV12-4 and TRBJ1-5; TCRdb outputs TRBD1, but without DNA this stays unchecked. This CDR3 has 17 amino acids. The CDR3 loop reads CASSLEGQTYSNQPQHF.

The chain employs TRBV7-3 and TRBJ2-1; lacking DNA, the TRBD1 call made by TCRdb goes unchecked. CDR1 and CDR2 (germline): SGHTA, FQGTGA. The CDR3 runs to 12 residues. CDR3 amino acids: CASSLQGNEQFF. The entire variable domain, with the rest obtained from reference TRBV7-3 and TRBJ2-1, is as follows: GAGVSQTPSNKVTEKGKYVELRCDPISGHTALYWYRQSLGQGPEFLIYFQGTGAADDSGLPNDRFFAVRPEGSVSTLKIQRTERGDSAVYLCASSLQGNEQFFGPGTRLTVL.

V and J are TRBV7-9 and TRBJ2-1. Germline V gene lookup returns CDR1 SEHNR and CDR2 FQNEAQ (reference sequence). The CDR3 is made up of 12 amino acids. The CDR3 is CASNQDYNEQFF.

The V call is TRBV20-1, the J call TRBJ1-2; with no DNA, the TCRdb D assignment of TRBD1 cannot be verified. From germline, CDR1 is DFQATT and CDR2 SNEGSKA (reference sequence). This CDR3 has 13 residues. This CDR3 reads CSASGTPGEGYTF.

The V call is TRBV4-1, the J call TRBJ2-1; TCRdb proposes TRBD2, but this gene call is untestable without DNA. This CDR3 contains 17 residues. Germline CDR1 reads MGHRA; CDR2 reads YSYEKL. CDR3 region: CASSQTLGPLSYNEQFF.

The chain uses TRBV29-1 and TRBJ2-1; lacking DNA, the TRBD2 call made by TCRdb goes unchecked. CDR1 is SQVTM, CDR2 ANQGSEA, per germline. This CDR3 has 13 amino acids. CDR3: CSVLGVAGSEQFF.

The genes are TRBV6-1 and TRBJ1-1; TCRdb's D call, TRBD1, is unchecked because there is no DNA. CDR1 MNHNS and CDR2 SASEGT come from the germline V gene. The CDR3 sequence is 15 residues long. The CDR3 region is CASPTRPGAHTEAFF.

The chain uses TRBV29-1 and TRBJ2-6; TCRdb names TRBD2, which stays unverified in the absence of DNA. CDR1 SQVTM and CDR2 ANQGSEA come from the germline V gene. The CDR3 spans 11 residues. The CDR3 is CSVKEGDVLTF.

V is TRBV20-1 and J is TRBJ2-7; as DNA is missing, the TRBD2 call by TCRdb cannot be tested. This CDR3 has 13 residues. CDR1 is DFQATT and CDR2 is SNEGSKA in the germline V gene (reference sequence). The CDR3 loop reads CSASFSGRNEQYF.

The CDR3 sequence: CSVFSGSYEQFF. V is TRBV20-1 and J is TRBJ2-1; with no DNA, the TCRdb D assignment of TRBD2 cannot be verified. Germline V CDR1 and CDR2: DFQATT, SNEGSKA (reference sequence). The CDR3 sequence is 12 residues long.